This T cell receptor beta chain came from a study of response to subunit inactivated influenza vaccine. TCRdb redid the calling of the RT-PCR reads with MiXCR, one entry per CDR3 protein. The repertoire holds just under 550,000 distinct CDR3 sequences, around a quarter seen once, with about 3% in the top ten. The same data also contributed to another study, on T cells expressing NK-cell markers. That paper states: For TCR beta, cDNA was produced by 5'RACE template switching with UMIs. Investigators obtained TCR beta repertoires from sorted CD3+CD56+NKG2C+, CD3+CD56+NKG2C- and CD3+CD56-NKG2C+ T cells. The eight sequenced donors comprised seven who were HCMV-seropositive and one who was seronegative. NKG2C+ dominant clonotype frequencies in 5 or 6 donors were roughly 1.0-7.5% of CD8+ T cells. A few donors' CD3+CD56-NKG2C+ cells were dominated by the same clonotypes.

The source was CD4+ T cells sorted from PBMCs, collected about 12 days after vaccination. The sequence was obtained from a man aged 50-60 years who received an inactivated influenza vaccine.

The CDR3 coding sequence is TGTGCCACCGCGAGGGCCTACGGGCCCTACAATGAGCAGTTCTTC. Its protein is CATARAYGPYNEQFF. The chain employs TRBV19 and TRBJ2-1; weak D call: TRBD2 (5 bases). The CDR3 extends over 15 amino acids. CDR1 is LNHDA and CDR2 is SQIVND in the germline V gene (reference sequence). Trimming cost V 10 bases and J 2 bases, with 18 bases left between them.